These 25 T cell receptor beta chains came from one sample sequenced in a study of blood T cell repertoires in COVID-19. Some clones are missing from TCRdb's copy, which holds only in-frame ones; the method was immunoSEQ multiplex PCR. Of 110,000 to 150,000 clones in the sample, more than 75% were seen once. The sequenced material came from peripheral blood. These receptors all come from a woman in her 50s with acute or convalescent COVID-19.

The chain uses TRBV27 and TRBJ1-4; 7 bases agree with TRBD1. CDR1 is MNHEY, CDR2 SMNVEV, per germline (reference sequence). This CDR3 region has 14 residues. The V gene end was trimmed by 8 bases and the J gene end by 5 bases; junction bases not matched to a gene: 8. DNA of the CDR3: TGTGCCAGCGGACTACAGGGGCCGAATGAAAAACTGTTTTTT. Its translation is CASGLQGPNEKLFF.

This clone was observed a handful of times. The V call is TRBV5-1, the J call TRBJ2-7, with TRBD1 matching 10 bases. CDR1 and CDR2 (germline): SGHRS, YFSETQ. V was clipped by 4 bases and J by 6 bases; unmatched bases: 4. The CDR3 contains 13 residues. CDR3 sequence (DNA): TGCGCCAGCAGCCTGGGACAGGGGACCGAGCAGTACTTC. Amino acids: CASSLGQGTEQYF.

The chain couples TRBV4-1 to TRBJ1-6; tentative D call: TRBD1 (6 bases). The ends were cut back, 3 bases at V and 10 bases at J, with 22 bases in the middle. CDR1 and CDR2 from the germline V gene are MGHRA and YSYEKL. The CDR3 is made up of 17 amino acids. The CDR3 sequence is CASSHHLEGRGGSPLHF. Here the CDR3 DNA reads TGCGCCAGCAGCCACCATTTGGAGGGCAGGGGAGGGTCACCCCTCCACTTT.

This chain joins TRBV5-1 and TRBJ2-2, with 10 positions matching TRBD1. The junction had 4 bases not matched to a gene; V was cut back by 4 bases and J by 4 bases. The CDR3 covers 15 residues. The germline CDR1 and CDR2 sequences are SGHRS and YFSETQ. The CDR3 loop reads CASSKGQGSTGELFF. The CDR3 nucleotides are TGCGCCAGCAGCAAGGGACAGGGGAGCACCGGGGAGCTGTTTTTT.

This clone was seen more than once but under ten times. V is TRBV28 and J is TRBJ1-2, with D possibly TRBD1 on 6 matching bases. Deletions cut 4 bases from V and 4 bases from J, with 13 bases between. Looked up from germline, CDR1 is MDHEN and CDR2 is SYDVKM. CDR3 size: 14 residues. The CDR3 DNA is TGTGCCAGCAGTTCGCCCGGACAGACCTATGGCTACACCTTC. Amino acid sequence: CASSSPGQTYGYTF.

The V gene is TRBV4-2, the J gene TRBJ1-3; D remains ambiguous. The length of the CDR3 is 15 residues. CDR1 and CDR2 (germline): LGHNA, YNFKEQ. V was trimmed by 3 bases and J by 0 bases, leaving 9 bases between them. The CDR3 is CASSQDGISGNTIYF. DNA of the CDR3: TGTGCCAGCAGCCAGGACGGGATCTCTGGAAACACCATATATTTT.

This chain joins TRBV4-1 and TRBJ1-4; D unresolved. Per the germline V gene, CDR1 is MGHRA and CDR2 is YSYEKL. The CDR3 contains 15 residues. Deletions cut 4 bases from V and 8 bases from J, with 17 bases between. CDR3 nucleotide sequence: TGCGCCAGCAGCCGATCAGGAACGGTTGAGGAAAAACTGTTTTTT. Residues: CASSRSGTVEEKLFF.

CDR3: CASRLTAANYGYTF. The CDR3 coding sequence is TGTGCCAGCAGGTTGACTGCCGCTAACTATGGCTACACCTTC. V gene TRBV6-6 combines with J gene TRBJ1-2; D unresolved. The CDR3 sequence is 14 residues long. The germline CDR1 and CDR2 sequences are MNHNY and SVGAGI (reference sequence). V was cut by 6 bases and J by 0 bases, with 11 bases left in between.

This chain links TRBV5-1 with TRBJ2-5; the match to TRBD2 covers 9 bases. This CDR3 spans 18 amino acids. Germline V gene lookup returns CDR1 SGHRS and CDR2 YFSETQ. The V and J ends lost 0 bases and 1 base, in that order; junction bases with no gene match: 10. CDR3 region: CASSLAPLAGGPQETQYF. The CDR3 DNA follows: TGCGCCAGCAGCTTGGCCCCACTTGCGGGGGGGCCCCAAGAGACCCAGTACTTC.

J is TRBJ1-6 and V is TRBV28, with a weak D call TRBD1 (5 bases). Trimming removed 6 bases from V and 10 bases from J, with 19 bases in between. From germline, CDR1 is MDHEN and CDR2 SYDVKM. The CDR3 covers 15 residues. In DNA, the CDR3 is TGTGCCAGCAGCGACGGACAATCGTTGGGATCACCCCTCCACTTT. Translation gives CASSDGQSLGSPLHF.

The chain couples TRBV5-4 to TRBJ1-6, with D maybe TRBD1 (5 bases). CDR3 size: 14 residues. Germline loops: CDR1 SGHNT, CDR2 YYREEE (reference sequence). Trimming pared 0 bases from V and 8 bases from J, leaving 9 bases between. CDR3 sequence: CASSLGRVDSPLHF. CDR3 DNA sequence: TGTGCCAGCAGCTTGGGCAGGGTAGATTCACCCCTCCACTTT.

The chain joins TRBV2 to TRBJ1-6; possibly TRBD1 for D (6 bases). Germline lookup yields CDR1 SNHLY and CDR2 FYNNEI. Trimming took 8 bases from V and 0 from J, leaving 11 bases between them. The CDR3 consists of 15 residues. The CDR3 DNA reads TGTGCCAGCCGAGGACAGAGCTCCTATAATTCACCCCTCCACTTT. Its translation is CASRGQSSYNSPLHF.

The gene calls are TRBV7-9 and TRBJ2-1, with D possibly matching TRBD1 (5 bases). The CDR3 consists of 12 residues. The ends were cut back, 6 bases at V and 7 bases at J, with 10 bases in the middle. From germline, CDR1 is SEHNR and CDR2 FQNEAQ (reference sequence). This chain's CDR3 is CASRQDGNEQFF. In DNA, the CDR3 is TGTGCCAGCAGACAGGACGGAAATGAGCAGTTCTTC.

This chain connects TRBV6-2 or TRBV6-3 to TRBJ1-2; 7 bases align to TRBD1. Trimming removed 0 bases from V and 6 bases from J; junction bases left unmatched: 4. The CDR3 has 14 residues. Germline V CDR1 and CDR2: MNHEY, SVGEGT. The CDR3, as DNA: TGTGCCAGCAGTTACTCGACCAGGGGGGATGGCTACACCTTC. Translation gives CASSYSTRGDGYTF.

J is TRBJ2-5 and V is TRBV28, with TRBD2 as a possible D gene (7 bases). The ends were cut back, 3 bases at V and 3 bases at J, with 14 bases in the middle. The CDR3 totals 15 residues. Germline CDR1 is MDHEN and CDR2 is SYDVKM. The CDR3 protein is CASSFGWGGEETQYF. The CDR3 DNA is TGTGCCAGCAGTTTCGGGTGGGGGGGCGAAGAGACCCAGTACTTC.

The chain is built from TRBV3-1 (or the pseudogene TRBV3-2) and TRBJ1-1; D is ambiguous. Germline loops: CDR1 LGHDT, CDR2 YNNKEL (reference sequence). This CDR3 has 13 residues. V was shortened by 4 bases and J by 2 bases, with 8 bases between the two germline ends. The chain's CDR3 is CASSLQVNTEAFF. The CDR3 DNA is TGTGCCAGCAGCCTCCAGGTAAACACTGAAGCTTTCTTT.

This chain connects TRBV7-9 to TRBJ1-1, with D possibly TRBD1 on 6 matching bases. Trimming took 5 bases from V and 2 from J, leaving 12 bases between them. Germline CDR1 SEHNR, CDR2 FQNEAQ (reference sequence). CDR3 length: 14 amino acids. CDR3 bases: TGTGCCAGCAGCCCCGACAGGCAAAACACTGAAGCTTTCTTT. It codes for CASSPDRQNTEAFF. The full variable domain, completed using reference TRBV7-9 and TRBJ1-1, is DTGVSQNPRHKITKRGQNVTFRCDPISEHNRLYWYRQTLGQGPEFLTYFQNEAQLEKSRLLSDRFSAERPKGSFSTLEIQRTEQGDSAMYLCASSPDRQNTEAFFGQGTRLTVV.

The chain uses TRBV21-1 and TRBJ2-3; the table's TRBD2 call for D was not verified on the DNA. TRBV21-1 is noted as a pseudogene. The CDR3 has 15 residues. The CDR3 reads CASTPCGGATDTQYF. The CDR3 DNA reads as TGTGCCAGCACCCCCTGTGGCGGGGCCACAGATACGCAGTATTTT.

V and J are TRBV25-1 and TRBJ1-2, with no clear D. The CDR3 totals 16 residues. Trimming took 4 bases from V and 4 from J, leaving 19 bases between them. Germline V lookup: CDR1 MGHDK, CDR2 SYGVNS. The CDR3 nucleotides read TGTGCCAGCAGTGGGGATGGACTGGTTTTAGGCTATGGCTACACCTTC. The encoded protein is CASSGDGLVLGYGYTF.

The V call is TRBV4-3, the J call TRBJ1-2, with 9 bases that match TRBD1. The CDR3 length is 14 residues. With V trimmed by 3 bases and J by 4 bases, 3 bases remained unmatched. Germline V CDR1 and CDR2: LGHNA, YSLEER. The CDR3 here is CASSQDRGRYGYTF. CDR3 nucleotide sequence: TGCGCCAGCAGCCAGGACAGGGGCCGCTATGGCTACACCTTC.

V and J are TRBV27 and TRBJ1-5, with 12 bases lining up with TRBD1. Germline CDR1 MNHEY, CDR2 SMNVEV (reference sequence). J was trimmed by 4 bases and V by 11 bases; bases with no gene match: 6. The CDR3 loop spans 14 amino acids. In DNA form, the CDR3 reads TGTGCCGGAGGGACAGGGGGCTTAAATCAGCCCCAGCATTTT. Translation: CAGGTGGLNQPQHF.

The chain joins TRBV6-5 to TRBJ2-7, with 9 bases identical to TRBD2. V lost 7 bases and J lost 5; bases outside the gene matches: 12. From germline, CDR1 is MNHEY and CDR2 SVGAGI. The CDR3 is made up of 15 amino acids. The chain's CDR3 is CASTTPGGGADEQYF. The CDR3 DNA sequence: TGTGCCAGCACTACCCCTGGCGGGGGGGCGGACGAGCAGTACTTC.

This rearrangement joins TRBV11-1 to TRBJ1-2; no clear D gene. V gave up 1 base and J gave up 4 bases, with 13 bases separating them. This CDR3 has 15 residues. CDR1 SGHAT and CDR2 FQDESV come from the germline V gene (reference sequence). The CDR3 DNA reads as TGTGCCAGCAGCTTAGGTCAGGAGGATCTCTATGGCTACACCTTC. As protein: CASSLGQEDLYGYTF.

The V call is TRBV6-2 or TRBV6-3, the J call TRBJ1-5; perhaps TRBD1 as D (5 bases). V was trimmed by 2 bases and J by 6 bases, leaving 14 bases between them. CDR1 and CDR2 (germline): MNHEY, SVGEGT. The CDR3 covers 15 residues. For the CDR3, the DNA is TGTGCCAGCAGTTACCGGGCAGGGAAGGGTCAGCCCCAGCATTTT. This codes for CASSYRAGKGQPQHF.

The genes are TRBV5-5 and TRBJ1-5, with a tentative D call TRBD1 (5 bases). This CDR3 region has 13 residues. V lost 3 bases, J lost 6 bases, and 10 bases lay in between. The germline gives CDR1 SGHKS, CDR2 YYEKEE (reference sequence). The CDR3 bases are TGTGCCAGCAGCTCAGGGTCCGGTCAGCCCCAGCATTTT. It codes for CASSSGSGQPQHF.